The clone carrying this T cell receptor (beta chain) was detected ten times or more. The antigen is unknown. Per the germline V gene, CDR1 is DFQATT and CDR2 is SNEGSKA (reference sequence). V was trimmed by 3 bases and J by 4 bases, leaving 10 bases between them. CDR3 length: 13 residues. RNA transcripts served as the template for amplifying TCR beta CDR3 regions. Primed by the HTBI set, a first-round RT-PCR was run on the TCR CDR3. One entry per CDR3 protein, called by TCRdb with MiXCR from the multiplex PCR reads. The data show about 400,000 distinct CDR3 sequences, over 11% seen once. This entry comes from a study of T cells in Graves' hyperthyroidism and ophthalmopathy. Overall study findings and caveats: Ophthalmopathy could be told apart from stable hyperthyroidism with a 13 V-J model. The model foresaw ophthalmopathy a median 6.5 months prior to onset.

The specimen sequenced was blood. The V and J genes are TRBV20-1 and TRBJ1-5; D may be TRBD1 (5 bases). This TCR was recovered from a man in his fifties with Graves' ophthalmopathy. The CDR3, as DNA: TGCAGTGCTAGGAGACAGTTTAATCAGCCCCAGCATTTT. This encodes CSARRQFNQPQHF.